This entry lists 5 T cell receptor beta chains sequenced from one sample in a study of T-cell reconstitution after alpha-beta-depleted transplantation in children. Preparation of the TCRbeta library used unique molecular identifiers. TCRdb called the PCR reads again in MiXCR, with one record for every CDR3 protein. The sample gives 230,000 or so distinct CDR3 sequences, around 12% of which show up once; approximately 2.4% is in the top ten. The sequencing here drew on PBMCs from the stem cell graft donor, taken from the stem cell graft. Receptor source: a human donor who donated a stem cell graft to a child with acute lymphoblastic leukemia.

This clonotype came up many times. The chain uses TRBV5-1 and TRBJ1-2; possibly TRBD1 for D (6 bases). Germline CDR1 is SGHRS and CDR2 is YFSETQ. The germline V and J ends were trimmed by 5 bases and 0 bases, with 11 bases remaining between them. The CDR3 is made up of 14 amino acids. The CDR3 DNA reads TGCGCCAGCAGTCGGGACACCCCTAACTATGGCTACACCTTC. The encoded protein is CASSRDTPNYGYTF.

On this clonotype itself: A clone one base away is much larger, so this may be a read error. The CDR3 DNA reads as TGTGCCAGCGGGGCGGGGACCTACCAGCAGTACTTC. Translation: CASGAGTYQQYF. The chain couples TRBV7-9 to TRBJ2-7, with a tentative D call TRBD2 (6 bases). This CDR3 region has 12 residues. Germline assignment: CDR1 SEHNR and CDR2 FQNEAQ (reference sequence).

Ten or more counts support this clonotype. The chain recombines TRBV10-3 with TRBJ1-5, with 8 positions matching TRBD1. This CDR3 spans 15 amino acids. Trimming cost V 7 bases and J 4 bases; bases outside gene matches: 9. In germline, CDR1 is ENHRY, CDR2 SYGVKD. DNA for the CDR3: TGTGCCATCAAGTCCGGGACAGGCGATAATCAGCCCCAGCATTTT. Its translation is CAIKSGTGDNQPQHF.

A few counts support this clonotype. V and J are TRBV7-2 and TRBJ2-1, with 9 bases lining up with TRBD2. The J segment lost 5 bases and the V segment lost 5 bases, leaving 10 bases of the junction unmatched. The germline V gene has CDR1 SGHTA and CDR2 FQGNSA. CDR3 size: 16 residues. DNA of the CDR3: TGTGCCAGCAGCCTGGCGGCGGGGGGGGCGGACAATGAGCAGTTCTTC. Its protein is CASSLAAGGADNEQFF.

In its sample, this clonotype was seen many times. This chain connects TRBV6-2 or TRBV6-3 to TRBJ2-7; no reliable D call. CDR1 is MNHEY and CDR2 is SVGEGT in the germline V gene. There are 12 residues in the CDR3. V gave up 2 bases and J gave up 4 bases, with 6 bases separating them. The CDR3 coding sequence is TGTGCCAGCAGTTACCACGAGTACGAGCAGTACTTC. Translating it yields CASSYHEYEQYF.